The 12 T cell receptor beta chains below come from one sample, sequenced in a study of cytomegalovirus exposure and HLA in healthy donors. Data came from immunoSEQ multiplex PCR; TCRdb stores just in-frame clones and leaves some out. The data hold approximately 98,000 clones, with 95% observed a single time. The sample was PBMCs. The receptors derive from a young woman in good health and CMV-seronegative.

The chain recombines TRBV5-6 with TRBJ2-6; perhaps TRBD1 as D (6 bases). This CDR3 is built from 18 residues. CDR1 is SGHDT, CDR2 YYEEEE, per germline. V lost 2 bases and J 0 bases, leaving 15 bases between the germline ends. The CDR3 bases are TGTGCCAGCAGCTTATCCGGGACAAAACGCTCTGGGGCCAACGTCCTGACTTTC. Residues: CASSLSGTKRSGANVLTF.

The chain recombines TRBV19 with TRBJ2-3; a weak D match, TRBD2 (5 bases). V lost 5 bases and J 0 bases, leaving 9 bases between the germline ends. The CDR3 contains 14 residues. Germline V CDR1 and CDR2: LNHDA, SQIVND (reference sequence). CDR3 DNA sequence: TGTGCCAGTAGTCCCGGGGTGAGCACAGATACGCAGTATTTT. Translation: CASSPGVSTDTQYF.

This chain links TRBV6-1 with TRBJ1-2, with D possibly TRBD1 on 5 matching bases. Germline lookup yields CDR1 MNHNS and CDR2 SASEGT. This CDR3 contains 15 residues. Trimming stripped 3 bases from V and 1 base from J, with 12 bases between. The CDR3 nucleotides read TGTGCCAGCAGTGACATCCCGGGGGGTAACTATGGCTACACCTTC. It encodes CASSDIPGGNYGYTF.

The J gene is TRBJ2-5, the V gene TRBV4-1; no clear D gene. CDR3 size: 15 residues. Per the germline V gene, CDR1 is MGHRA and CDR2 is YSYEKL. The V and J ends lost 4 bases and 3 bases respectively, with 15 bases between them. The CDR3 coding sequence is TGCGCCAGCAGCCTTCTTTCCTCTCGGGAAGAGACCCAGTACTTC. Protein product: CASSLLSSREETQYF.

The chain is built from TRBV30 and TRBJ1-1; TRBD1 aligns across 7 bases. The germline V gene encodes CDR1 GTSNPN and CDR2 SVGIG (reference sequence). V was pared by 0 bases and J by 4 bases, with 5 bases of the junction left unmatched. This CDR3 is 14 amino acids long. The CDR3 bases are TGTGCCTGGAGTGTTTTAGCAGGGGGCACTGAAGCTTTCTTT. Protein product: CAWSVLAGGTEAFF. Variable domain in full (rest from reference TRBV30 and TRBJ1-1): SQTIHQWPATLVQPVGSPLSLECTVEGTSNPNLYWYRQAAGRGLQLLFYSVGIGQISSEVPQNLSASRPQDRQFILSSKKLLLSDSGFYLCAWSVLAGGTEAFFGQGTRLTVV.

This chain uses TRBV5-1 with TRBJ1-2; TRBD1 might be the D (6 bases). The CDR3 runs to 14 residues. Germline V gives CDR1 SGHRS, CDR2 YFSETQ. Deletions cut 1 base from V and 6 bases from J, with 13 bases between. The CDR3 DNA is TGCGCCAGCAGCTTGACACAGGGTCGCAATGGCTACACCTTC. This sequence encodes CASSLTQGRNGYTF.

V is TRBV6-6 and J is TRBJ2-2; a weak D match, TRBD2 (6 bases). The germline CDR1 and CDR2 sequences are MNHNY and SVGAGI (reference sequence). V gave up 7 bases and J gave up 3 bases, with 15 bases separating them. This CDR3 is built from 15 residues. The DNA for the CDR3 is TGTGCCAGCACTCCCCCTAGCGCGTACACCGGGGAGCTGTTTTTT. Its translation is CASTPPSAYTGELFF.

The rearrangement joins TRBV27 to TRBJ1-4; possible D gene TRBD1, 6 bases. The germline V gene encodes CDR1 MNHEY and CDR2 SMNVEV (reference sequence). The CDR3 spans 15 residues. Trimming took off 5 bases at V and 5 bases at J, with 15 bases between the two ends. CDR3 loop: CASSLTRGQNEKLFF. The CDR3 DNA follows: TGTGCCAGCAGTCTAACGAGGGGACAAAATGAAAAACTGTTTTTT.

The rearrangement joins TRBV18 to TRBJ1-2, with 8 bases aligning to TRBD1. V shed 10 bases and J 0 bases; nucleotides not matched to a gene: 22. The germline gives CDR1 KGHSH, CDR2 LQKENI. There are 19 residues in the CDR3. CDR3 in amino acids: CATLRRRRIQGASNYGYTF. The DNA for the CDR3 is TGTGCCACCCTCAGACGACGCAGGATTCAGGGGGCCTCTAACTATGGCTACACCTTC.

The CDR3 nucleotides are TGTGCCAGCAGCTTATCTTCAGGGCTGGGGGAGCAGTACTTC. Translated: CASSLSSGLGEQYF. The chain uses TRBV7-8 and TRBJ2-7; TRBD1 is a possible D gene (5 bases). The V gene's germline CDR1 is SGHVS and CDR2 FQNEAQ. The V gene lost 2 bases and the J gene lost 7 bases, with 15 bases spanning the gap. The CDR3 loop spans 14 amino acids.

This clone was recorded once. The chain links TRBV11-2 to TRBJ2-7, with 8 bases matching TRBD1. Trimming removed 5 bases from V and 1 base from J; junction bases left unmatched: 4. The CDR3 covers 14 residues. Germline values: CDR1 SGHAT, CDR2 FQNNGV. The CDR3 loop is CASSPWTGSYEQYF. CDR3 bases: TGTGCCAGCAGCCCCTGGACAGGGTCCTACGAGCAGTACTTC.

This chain connects TRBV5-4 to TRBJ1-1; TRBD1 is a possible D gene (5 bases). The CDR3 loop spans 13 amino acids. The ends were cut back, 4 bases at V and 10 bases at J, with 17 bases in the middle. Germline CDR1 SGHNT, CDR2 YYREEE (reference sequence). This chain's CDR3 is CASSVDSASGAFF. DNA of the CDR3: TGTGCCAGCAGCGTAGACAGCGCTTCTGGAGCTTTCTTT.